The clone carrying this T cell receptor beta chain was detected ten times or more. Its antigen is undetermined. This CDR3 region has 16 residues. The germline V and J ends were trimmed by 0 bases and 4 bases, with 16 bases remaining between them. The germline gives CDR1 LNHNV, CDR2 YYDKDF (reference sequence). MiXCR, run by TCRdb on the 5' RACE reads, gives a single entry per CDR3 protein. The table records fewer than 400,000 distinct CDR3 sequences, under 7.5% of them present only once. The data derive from a study of T cells after yellow fever vaccination. Study-wide points: Peak timing came faster in the weaker secondary response, day 5 versus 15.

The chain carries TRBV15 and TRBJ2-7, with D possibly being TRBD2 (6 bases). This receptor was obtained from a man younger than 40 who received the YFV17D yellow fever vaccine. The specimen was PBMCs, collected 5 days after the yellow fever booster vaccination. The CDR3 spells CATSRDRRAGWYEQYF. In DNA form, the CDR3 reads TGTGCCACCAGCAGAGATCGGAGGGCAGGGTGGTACGAGCAGTACTTC.